What follows is one T cell receptor (beta chain) and its context. What it binds is not known. Trimming cost V 5 bases and J 5 bases, with 12 bases left between them. Germline V lookup: CDR1 MNHNS, CDR2 SASEGT. The CDR3 totals 14 residues. It was across several immunoSEQ plates that each subset's genomic DNA was evenly split. Here immunoSEQ multiplex PCR was the method, and the copy in TCRdb shows in-frame clones only, minus some. The sample yields roughly 2 million clones, about 95% seen once. This sample is drawn from a study of shared clonotypes between healthy human individuals. General study findings and limits: Few donors limited the genetic and exposure-history diversity represented. Only blood samples were collected, and tissue repertoires likely differ.

The origin of this receptor is a man aged 18 to 29 in good health. V is TRBV6-1 and J is TRBJ2-2; the D gene is possibly TRBD1 (6 bases). Material for sequencing was naive CD4+ T cells sorted from blood. Sample subset: CD45RA+ positively selected. CDR3: CASSPLGGTGELFF. CDR3 nucleotides: TGTGCCAGCAGTCCCCTAGGGGGTACCGGGGAGCTGTTTTTT.